These T cell receptor beta chains were read from a single sample in a study of shared clonotypes between healthy human individuals. Libraries were prepared by immunoSEQ multiplex PCR; TCRdb keeps only in-frame clonotypes and omits some of them. The table shows some 2,500,000 clones, with 85% to 95% occurring only once. The specimen was naive CD4+ T cells from PBMCs. All receptors derive from a man younger than 35 in good health. Some clones in this sample may be carry-over from other donors' samples. CDR3s include the opening cysteine and the closing phenylalanine or tryptophan. D genes are given only for firm matches. Clone size is shown for a subset of rows, as once, few, many or a class of expanded clone.

CDR3nt | CDR3aa | len | abundance | j_gene | d_gene | v_gene
TGTGCCAGCAGCTGCCACGCGGTCCCCGGGCAGTACTTC | CASSCHAVPGQYF | 13 | . | TRBJ2-7 | . | TRBV21-1
TGTGCCAGCAGCTTGGGGAGCAGAGTCCAAGAGACCCAGTACTTC | CASSLGSRVQETQYF | 15 | . | TRBJ2-5 | . | TRBV5-8
TGTGCCAGCAGCTTCGGGTCCCTGGGGGACAGGGGAACCTACGAGCAGTACTTC | CASSFGSLGDRGTYEQYF | 18 | . | TRBJ2-7 | TRBD1 | TRBV7-8
TGTGCCAGCTGGGGGGGCCGGGACCTTTTC | CASWGGRDLF | 10 | . | TRBJ2-7 | . | TRBV13
TGTGCCAGCAGCGCCGACAGTAGCACAGATACGCAGTATTTT | CASSADSSTDTQYF | 14 | . | TRBJ2-3 | . | TRBV9
TGCGCCAGCAGCCCAGGGCAACCAGTCTATGGCTACACCTTC | CASSPGQPVYGYTF | 14 | . | TRBJ1-2 | . | TRBV10-2
TGTGCCAGCTCACCACAGGGGGCTGATAATTCACCCCTCCACTTT | CASSPQGADNSPLHF | 15 | . | TRBJ1-6 | TRBD1 | TRBV18
TGTGCCAGCAGTTACTCGAGGGGGGGTCTCGATACGCAGTATTTT | CASSYSRGGLDTQYF | 15 | . | TRBJ2-3 | . | TRBV6-5
TGTGCCAGCAGCTTGGGAAGGTGGAACCCATACTCCTACAATGAGCAGTTCTTC | CASSLGRWNPYSYNEQFF | 18 | . | TRBJ2-1 | . | TRBV5-6
TGCGCCAGCAGCCTACCCAGAGATGAGCAGTTCTTC | CASSLPRDEQFF | 12 | . | TRBJ2-1 | . | TRBV4-1
TGCAGCGTTGGGCGGGAGAGCGATGAGCAGTTCTTC | CSVGRESDEQFF | 12 | . | TRBJ2-1 | TRBD2 | TRBV29-1
TGTGCCAGTAGTATAGTATCAGAATCGGGCGACCAGTACTTC | CASSIVSESGDQYF | 14 | . | TRBJ2-5 | . | TRBV19
TGTGCCAGCAGTTTACGCAGGGAGCGTCGGCAGCCCCAGCATTTT | CASSLRRERRQPQHF | 15 | . | TRBJ1-5 | . | TRBV28
TGCAGCGCCGCCGGGACTAGAAGCACAGATACGCAGTATTTT | CSAAGTRSTDTQYF | 14 | . | TRBJ2-3 | TRBD2 | TRBV29-1
TGTGCCAGCAGTAACCCGGGACAGGTCGGAAACTATGGCTACACCTTC | CASSNPGQVGNYGYTF | 16 | once | TRBJ1-2 | TRBD1 | TRBV28
TGTGCCAGCAGCCCGGGACTAGCGGGAGGCTCGAACACCGGGGAGCTGTTTTTT | CASSPGLAGGSNTGELFF | 18 | . | TRBJ2-2 | TRBD2 | TRBV5-4
TGTGCCAGCAGTGCACCGCGGGCTGGCTACACCTTC | CASSAPRAGYTF | 12 | . | TRBJ1-2 | . | TRBV28
TGTGCCAGCTCACCACTGACTAGCGGGAGAGAAGAGACCCAGTACTTC | CASSPLTSGREETQYF | 16 | . | TRBJ2-5 | TRBD2 | TRBV18
TGCGCCAGCAGCCTCCGGGACAGTACCTATGGCTACACCTTC | CASSLRDSTYGYTF | 14 | . | TRBJ1-2 | TRBD1 | TRBV5-1
TGTGCCAGCAGCCTGGGGGCTACACTATCCTACGAGCAGTACTTC | CASSLGATLSYEQYF | 15 | . | TRBJ2-7 | . | TRBV7-9
TGCGCCAGCAGCCAAGCTGGGGGAGAGACCCAGTACTTC | CASSQAGGETQYF | 13 | . | TRBJ2-5 | . | TRBV4-1
TGTGCCAGCAGCTTTGGGATTAACTATGGCTACACCTTC | CASSFGINYGYTF | 13 | . | TRBJ1-2 | . | TRBV5-8
. | CASSLPDFGPAGDTGELFF | 19 | . | TRBJ2-2 | . | TRBV7-9
TGCGCCAGCAGCTTCGGACGGCCTGCTCTGGGTGGCTACACCTTC | CASSFGRPALGGYTF | 15 | . | TRBJ1-2 | . | TRBV5-1
TGTGCCAGCAGCCGCTCGCGTGACCGAGGGCCCCAGCATTTT | CASSRSRDRGPQHF | 14 | . | TRBJ1-5 | . | TRBV2
TGCAGTGCGGACAGGGGGGAGACCCAGTACTTC | CSADRGETQYF | 11 | . | TRBJ2-5 | TRBD1 | TRBV20-1
TGCGCCAGCACCGCTGACCCCTACAATGAGCAGTTCTTC | CASTADPYNEQFF | 13 | . | TRBJ2-1 | . | TRBV5-1
TGTGCCAGCAGTCCCGGAGGTTCAGACATTCAGTACTTC | CASSPGGSDIQYF | 13 | . | TRBJ2-4 | . | TRBV2
TGTGCCAGCAGCTTAAGGGGGCGAATAGCGGAGTACAATGAGCAGTTCTTC | CASSLRGRIAEYNEQFF | 17 | . | TRBJ2-1 | . | TRBV7-6
TGCGCCAGCAGCTTGGCCCCGGACGTGGGCTACGAGCAGTACTTC | CASSLAPDVGYEQYF | 15 | . | TRBJ2-7 | . | TRBV5-1
TGCGCCAGCAGCTTGGCGGGAGGGACCTACGAGCAGTACTTC | CASSLAGGTYEQYF | 14 | once | TRBJ2-7 | TRBD2 | TRBV5-1
TGCGCCAGCAGCTTATGGGGGAGTGGAGTGTTAGAGACCCAGTACTTC | CASSLWGSGVLETQYF | 16 | . | TRBJ2-5 | . | TRBV5-1
TGCGCCAGCAGCCAGGTGTCGGGGAATTCACCCCTCCACTTT | CASSQVSGNSPLHF | 14 | . | TRBJ1-6 | . | TRBV4-3
TGTGCCAGCTGCTTAGCGGGAGCCTGCACAGATACGCAGTATTTT | CASCLAGACTDTQYF | 15 | . | TRBJ2-3 | TRBD2 | TRBV6-5
TGTGCCAGCAGCCGAGAAGCAACTAATGAAAAACTGTTTTTT | CASSREATNEKLFF | 14 | . | TRBJ1-4 | . | TRBV5-6
TGTGCCAGCAGCCCGGGGGGGGTCCCACGCCAAAACACCGGGGAGCTGTTTTTT | CASSPGGVPRQNTGELFF | 18 | . | TRBJ2-2 | TRBD2 | TRBV5-4